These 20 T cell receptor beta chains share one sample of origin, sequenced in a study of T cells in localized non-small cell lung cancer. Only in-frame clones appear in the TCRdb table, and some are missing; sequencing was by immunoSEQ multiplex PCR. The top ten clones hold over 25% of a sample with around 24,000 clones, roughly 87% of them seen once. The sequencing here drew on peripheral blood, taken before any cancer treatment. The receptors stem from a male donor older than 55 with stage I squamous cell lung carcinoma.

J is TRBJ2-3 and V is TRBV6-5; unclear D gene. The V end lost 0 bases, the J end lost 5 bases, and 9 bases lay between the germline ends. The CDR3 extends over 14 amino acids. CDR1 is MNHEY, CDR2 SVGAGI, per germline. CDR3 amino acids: CASSYSSRVDTQYF. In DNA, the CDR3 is TGTGCCAGCAGTTACTCGAGTCGAGTAGATACGCAGTATTTT.

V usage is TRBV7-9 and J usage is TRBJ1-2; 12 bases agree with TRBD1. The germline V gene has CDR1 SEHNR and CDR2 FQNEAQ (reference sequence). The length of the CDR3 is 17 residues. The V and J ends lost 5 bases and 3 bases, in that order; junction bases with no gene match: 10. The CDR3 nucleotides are TGTGCCAGCAGCCTTCCCGGGACAGGGGGCTTGGACTATGGCTACACCTTC. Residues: CASSLPGTGGLDYGYTF. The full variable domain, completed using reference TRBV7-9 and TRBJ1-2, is DTGVSQNPRHKITKRGQNVTFRCDPISEHNRLYWYRQTLGQGPEFLTYFQNEAQLEKSRLLSDRFSAERPKGSFSTLEIQRTEQGDSAMYLCASSLPGTGGLDYGYTFGSGTRLTVV.

CDR3: CASSQGFSNQPQHF. CDR3 DNA: TGTGCCAGCAGCCAGGGGTTTAGCAATCAGCCCCAGCATTTT. The rearrangement joins TRBV7-2 to TRBJ1-5; TRBD1 is a possible D gene (6 bases). CDR3 size: 14 residues. The ends were cut back, 5 bases at V and 0 bases at J, with 8 bases in the middle. Germline assignment: CDR1 SGHTA and CDR2 FQGNSA.

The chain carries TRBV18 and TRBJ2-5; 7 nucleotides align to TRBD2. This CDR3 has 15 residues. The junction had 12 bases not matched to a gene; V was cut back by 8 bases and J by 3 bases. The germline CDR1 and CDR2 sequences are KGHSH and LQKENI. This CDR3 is CASTREAGREETQYF. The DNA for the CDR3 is TGTGCCAGCACACGGGAGGCGGGTAGAGAAGAGACCCAGTACTTC.

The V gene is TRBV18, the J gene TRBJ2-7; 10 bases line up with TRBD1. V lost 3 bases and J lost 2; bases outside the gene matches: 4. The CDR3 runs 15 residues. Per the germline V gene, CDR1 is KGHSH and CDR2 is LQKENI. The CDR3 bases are TGTGCCAGCTCACCGGCCGGGACAGGGGCCTACGAGCAGTACTTC. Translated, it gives CASSPAGTGAYEQYF.

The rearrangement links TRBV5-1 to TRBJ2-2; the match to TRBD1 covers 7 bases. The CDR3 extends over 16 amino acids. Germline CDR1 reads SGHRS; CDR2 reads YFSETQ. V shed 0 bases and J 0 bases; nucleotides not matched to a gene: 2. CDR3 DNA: TGCGCCAGCAGCTTGGTGGGACAGCCGAACACCGGGGAGCTGTTTTTT. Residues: CASSLVGQPNTGELFF.

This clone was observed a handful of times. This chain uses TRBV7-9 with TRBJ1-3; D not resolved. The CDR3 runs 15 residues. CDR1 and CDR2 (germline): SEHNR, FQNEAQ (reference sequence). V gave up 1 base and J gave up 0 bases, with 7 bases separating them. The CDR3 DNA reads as TGTGCCAGCAGCTTAGTGTTCAGCTCTGGAAACACCATATATTTT. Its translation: CASSLVFSSGNTIYF.

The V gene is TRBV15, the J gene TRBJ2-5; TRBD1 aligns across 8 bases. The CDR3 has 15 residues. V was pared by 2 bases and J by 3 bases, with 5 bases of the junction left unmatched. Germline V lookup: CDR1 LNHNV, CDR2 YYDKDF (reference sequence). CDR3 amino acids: CATSRPGTGKETQYF. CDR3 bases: TGTGCCACCAGCAGACCCGGGACAGGTAAAGAGACCCAGTACTTC.

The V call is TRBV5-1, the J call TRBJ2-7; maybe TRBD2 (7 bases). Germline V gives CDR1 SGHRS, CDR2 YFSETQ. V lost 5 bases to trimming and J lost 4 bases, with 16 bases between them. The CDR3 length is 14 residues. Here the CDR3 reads CASSAAGAGYEQYF. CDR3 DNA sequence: TGCGCCAGCAGTGCGGCGGGGGCTGGGTACGAGCAGTACTTC.

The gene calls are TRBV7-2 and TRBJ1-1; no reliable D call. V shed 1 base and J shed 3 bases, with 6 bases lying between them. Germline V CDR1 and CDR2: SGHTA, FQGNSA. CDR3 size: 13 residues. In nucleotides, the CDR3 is TGTGCCAGCAGCTTAGTTAGAGACACTGAAGCTTTCTTT. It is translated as CASSLVRDTEAFF.

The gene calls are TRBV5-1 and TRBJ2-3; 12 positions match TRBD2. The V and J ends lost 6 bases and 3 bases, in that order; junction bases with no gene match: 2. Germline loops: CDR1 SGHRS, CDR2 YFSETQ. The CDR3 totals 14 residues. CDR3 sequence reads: CASKTSGGTDTQYF. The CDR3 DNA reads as TGCGCCAGCAAGACTAGCGGGGGAACAGATACGCAGTATTTT.

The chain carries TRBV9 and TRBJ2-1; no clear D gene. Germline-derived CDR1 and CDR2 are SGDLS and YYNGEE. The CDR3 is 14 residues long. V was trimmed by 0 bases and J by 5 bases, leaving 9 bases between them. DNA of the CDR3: TGTGCCAGCAGCGTAGTTGGCTCGAACAATGAGCAGTTCTTC. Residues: CASSVVGSNNEQFF.

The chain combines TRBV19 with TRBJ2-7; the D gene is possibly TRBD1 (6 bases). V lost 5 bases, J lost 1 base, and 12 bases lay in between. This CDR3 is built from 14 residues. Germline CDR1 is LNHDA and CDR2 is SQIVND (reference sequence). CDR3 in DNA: TGTGCCAGTAGTTCCCAGACAGGTTCCTACGAGCAGTACTTC. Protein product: CASSSQTGSYEQYF.

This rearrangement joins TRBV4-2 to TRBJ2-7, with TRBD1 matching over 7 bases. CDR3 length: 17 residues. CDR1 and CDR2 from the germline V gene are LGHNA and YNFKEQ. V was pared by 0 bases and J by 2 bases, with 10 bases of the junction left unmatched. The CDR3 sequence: CASSQDKTGTETYEQYF. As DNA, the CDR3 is TGTGCCAGCAGCCAAGATAAGACGGGGACAGAAACCTACGAGCAGTACTTC.

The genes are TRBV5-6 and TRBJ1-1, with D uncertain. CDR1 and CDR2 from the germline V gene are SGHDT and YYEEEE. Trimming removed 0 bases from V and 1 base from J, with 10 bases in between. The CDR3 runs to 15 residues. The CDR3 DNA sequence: TGTGCCAGCAGCTTGGAGGTTGGATGGAACACTGAAGCTTTCTTT. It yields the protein CASSLEVGWNTEAFF.

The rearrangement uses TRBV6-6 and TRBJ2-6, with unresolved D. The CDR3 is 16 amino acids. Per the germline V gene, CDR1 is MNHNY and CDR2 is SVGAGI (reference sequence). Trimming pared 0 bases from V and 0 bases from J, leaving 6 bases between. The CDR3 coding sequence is TGTGCCAGCAGTTACTCAGGCAGCTCTGGGGCCAACGTCCTGACTTTC. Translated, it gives CASSYSGSSGANVLTF.

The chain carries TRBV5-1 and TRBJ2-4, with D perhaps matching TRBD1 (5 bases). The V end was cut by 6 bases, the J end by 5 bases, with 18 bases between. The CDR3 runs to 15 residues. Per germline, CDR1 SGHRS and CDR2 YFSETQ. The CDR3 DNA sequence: TGCGCCAGCAATTTCCGGGCAATGGGGCAAAACATTCAGTACTTC. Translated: CASNFRAMGQNIQYF.

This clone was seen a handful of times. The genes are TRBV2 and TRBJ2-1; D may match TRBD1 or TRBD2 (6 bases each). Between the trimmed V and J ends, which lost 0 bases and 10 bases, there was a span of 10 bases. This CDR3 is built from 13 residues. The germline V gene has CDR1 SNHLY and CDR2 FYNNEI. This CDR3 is CASSEARGDEQFF. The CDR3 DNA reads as TGTGCCAGCAGTGAAGCAAGGGGGGACGAGCAGTTCTTC. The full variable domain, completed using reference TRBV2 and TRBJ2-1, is EPEVTQTPSHQVTQMGQEVILRCVPISNHLYFYWYRQILGQKVEFLVSFYNNEISEKSEIFDDQFSVERPDGSNFTLKIRSTKLEDSAMYFCASSEARGDEQFFGPGTRLTVL.

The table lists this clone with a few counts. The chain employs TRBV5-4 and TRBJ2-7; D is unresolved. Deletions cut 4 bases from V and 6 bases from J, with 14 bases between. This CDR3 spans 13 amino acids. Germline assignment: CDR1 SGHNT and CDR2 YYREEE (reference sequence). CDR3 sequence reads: CASSRVPLPEQYF. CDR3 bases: TGTGCCAGCAGCCGGGTTCCGCTGCCCGAGCAGTACTTC.

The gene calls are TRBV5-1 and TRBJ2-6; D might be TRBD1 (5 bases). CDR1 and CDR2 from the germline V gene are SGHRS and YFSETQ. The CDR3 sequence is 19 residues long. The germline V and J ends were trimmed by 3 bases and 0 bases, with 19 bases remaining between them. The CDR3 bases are TGCGCCAGCAGCTCAACCCACAGGCCCCAACTCTCTGGGGCCAACGTCCTGACTTTC. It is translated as CASSSTHRPQLSGANVLTF.